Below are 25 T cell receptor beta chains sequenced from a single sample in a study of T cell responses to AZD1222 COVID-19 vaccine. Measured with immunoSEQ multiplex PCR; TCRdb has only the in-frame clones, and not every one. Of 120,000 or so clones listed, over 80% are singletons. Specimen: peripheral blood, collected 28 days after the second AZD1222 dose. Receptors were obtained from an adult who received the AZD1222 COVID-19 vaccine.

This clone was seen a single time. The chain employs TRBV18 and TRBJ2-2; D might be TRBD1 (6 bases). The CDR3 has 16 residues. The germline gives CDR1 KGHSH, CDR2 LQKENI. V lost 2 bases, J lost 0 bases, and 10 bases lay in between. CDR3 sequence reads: CASSPDRLANTGELFF. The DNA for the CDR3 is TGTGCCAGCTCACCAGACAGGTTAGCGAACACCGGGGAGCTGTTTTTT.

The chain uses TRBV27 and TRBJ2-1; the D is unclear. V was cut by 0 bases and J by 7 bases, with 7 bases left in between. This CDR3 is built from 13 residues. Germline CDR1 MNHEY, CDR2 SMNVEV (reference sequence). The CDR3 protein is CASSLSQVNEQFF. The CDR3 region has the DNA TGTGCCAGCAGTTTATCCCAGGTTAATGAGCAGTTCTTC.

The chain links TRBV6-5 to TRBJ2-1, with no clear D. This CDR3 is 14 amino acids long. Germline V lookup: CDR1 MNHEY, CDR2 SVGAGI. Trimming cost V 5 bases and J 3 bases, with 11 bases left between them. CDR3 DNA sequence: TGTGCCAGCAGTAGTTTTACGCTCTACAATGAGCAGTTCTTC. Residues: CASSSFTLYNEQFF.

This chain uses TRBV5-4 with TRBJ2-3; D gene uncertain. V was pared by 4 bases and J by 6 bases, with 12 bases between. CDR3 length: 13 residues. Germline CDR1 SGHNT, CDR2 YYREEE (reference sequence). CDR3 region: CASSTIPGDTQYF. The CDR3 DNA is TGTGCCAGCAGCACCATTCCTGGGGATACGCAGTATTTT.

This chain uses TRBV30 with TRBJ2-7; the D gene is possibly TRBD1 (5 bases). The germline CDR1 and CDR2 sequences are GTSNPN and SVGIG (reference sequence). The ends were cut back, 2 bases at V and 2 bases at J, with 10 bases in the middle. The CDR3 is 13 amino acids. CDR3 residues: CAWSSRGAYEQYF. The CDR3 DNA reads TGTGCCTGGAGTTCAAGGGGTGCCTACGAGCAGTACTTC.

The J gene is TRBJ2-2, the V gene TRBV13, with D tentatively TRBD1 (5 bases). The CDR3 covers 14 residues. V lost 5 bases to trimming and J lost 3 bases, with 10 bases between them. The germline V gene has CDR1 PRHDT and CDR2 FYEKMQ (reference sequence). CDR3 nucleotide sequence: TGTGCCAGCAGCCCGGACAAACACACCGGGGAGCTGTTTTTT. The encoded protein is CASSPDKHTGELFF. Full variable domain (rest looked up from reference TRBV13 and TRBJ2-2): AAGVIQSPRHLIKEKRETATLKCYPIPRHDTVYWYQQGPGQDPQFLISFYEKMQSDKGSIPDRFSAQQFSDYHSELNMSSLELGDSALYFCASSPDKHTGELFFGEGSRLTVL.

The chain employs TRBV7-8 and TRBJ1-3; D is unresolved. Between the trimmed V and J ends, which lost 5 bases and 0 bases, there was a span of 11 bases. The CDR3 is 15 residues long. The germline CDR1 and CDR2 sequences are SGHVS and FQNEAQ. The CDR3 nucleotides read TGTGCCAGCAGCCAAATACATAACTCTGGAAACACCATATATTTT. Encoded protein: CASSQIHNSGNTIYF.

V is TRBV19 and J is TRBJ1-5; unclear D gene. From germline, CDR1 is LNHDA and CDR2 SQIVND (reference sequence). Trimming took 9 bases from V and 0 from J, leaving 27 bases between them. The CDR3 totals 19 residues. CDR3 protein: CARPGVERLNIYSNQPQHF. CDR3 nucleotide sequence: TGTGCCAGACCCGGTGTTGAGCGACTAAATATTTATAGCAATCAGCCCCAGCATTTT.

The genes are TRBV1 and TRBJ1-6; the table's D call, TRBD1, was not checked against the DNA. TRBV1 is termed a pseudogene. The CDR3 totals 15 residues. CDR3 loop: CTSSRRTGRNSPLHF. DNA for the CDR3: TGCACCAGCAGCCGAAGGACAGGGAGGAATTCACCCCTCCACTTT.

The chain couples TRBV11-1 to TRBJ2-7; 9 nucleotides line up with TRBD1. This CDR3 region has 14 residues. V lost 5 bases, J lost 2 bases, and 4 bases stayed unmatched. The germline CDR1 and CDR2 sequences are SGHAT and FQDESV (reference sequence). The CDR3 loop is CASSPRDRAYEQYF. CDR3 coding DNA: TGTGCCAGCAGCCCCCGGGACAGGGCCTACGAGCAGTACTTC.

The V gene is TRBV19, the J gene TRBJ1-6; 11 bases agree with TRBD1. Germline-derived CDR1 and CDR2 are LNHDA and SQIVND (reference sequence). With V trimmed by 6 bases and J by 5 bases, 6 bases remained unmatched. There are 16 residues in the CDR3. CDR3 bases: TGTGCCAGTAGGAGTGGGACAGGGGGAAATAATTCACCCCTCCACTTT. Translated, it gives CASRSGTGGNNSPLHF.

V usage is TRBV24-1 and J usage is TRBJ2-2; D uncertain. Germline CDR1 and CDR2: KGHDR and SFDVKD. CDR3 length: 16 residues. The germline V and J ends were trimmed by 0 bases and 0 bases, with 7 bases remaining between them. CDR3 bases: TGTGCCACCAGTGATTTGGCCGGAACGAACACCGGGGAGCTGTTTTTT. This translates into CATSDLAGTNTGELFF.

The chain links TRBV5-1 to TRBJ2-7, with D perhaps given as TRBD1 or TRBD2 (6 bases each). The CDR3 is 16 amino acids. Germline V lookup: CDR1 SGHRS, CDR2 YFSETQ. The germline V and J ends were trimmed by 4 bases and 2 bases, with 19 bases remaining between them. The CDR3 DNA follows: TGCGCCAGCAGCGGGCAGGAGGGGGATTGGACCTACGAGCAGTACTTC. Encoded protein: CASSGQEGDWTYEQYF.

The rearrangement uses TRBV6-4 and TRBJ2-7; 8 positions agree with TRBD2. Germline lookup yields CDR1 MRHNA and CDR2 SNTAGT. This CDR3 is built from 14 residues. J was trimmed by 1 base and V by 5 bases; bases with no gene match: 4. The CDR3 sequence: CASSRSSGSYEQYF. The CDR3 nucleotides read TGTGCCAGCAGTCGGTCTAGCGGGTCCTACGAGCAGTACTTC.

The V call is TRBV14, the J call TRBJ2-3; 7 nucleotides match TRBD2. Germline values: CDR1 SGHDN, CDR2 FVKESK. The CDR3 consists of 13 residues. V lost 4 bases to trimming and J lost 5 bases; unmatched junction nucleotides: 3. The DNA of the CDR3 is TGTGCCAGCAGCCTTAGCGGGCGAGATACGCAGTATTTT. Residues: CASSLSGRDTQYF.

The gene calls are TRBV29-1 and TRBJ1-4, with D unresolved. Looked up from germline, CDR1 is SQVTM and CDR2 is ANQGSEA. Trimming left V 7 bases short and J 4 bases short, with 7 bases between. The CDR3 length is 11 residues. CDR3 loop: CSGISNEKLFF. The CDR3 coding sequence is TGCAGCGGAATAAGTAATGAAAAACTGTTTTTT.

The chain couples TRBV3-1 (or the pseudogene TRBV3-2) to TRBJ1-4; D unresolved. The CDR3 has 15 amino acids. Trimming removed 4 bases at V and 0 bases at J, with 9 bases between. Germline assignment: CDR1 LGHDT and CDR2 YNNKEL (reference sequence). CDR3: CASSRSGTTNEKLFF. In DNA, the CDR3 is TGTGCCAGCAGCCGCTCCGGCACAACTAATGAAAAACTGTTTTTT.

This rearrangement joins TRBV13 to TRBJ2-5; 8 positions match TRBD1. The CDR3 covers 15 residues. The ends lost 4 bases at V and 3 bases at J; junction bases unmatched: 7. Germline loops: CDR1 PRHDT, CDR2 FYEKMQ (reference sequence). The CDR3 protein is CASSSTGTGEETQYF. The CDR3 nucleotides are TGTGCCAGCAGCTCAACCGGGACAGGAGAAGAGACCCAGTACTTC.

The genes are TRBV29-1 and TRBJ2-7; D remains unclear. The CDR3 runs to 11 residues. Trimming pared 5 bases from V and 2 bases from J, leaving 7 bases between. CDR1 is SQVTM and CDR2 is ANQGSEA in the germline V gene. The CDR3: CSVKKTYEQYF. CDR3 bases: TGCAGCGTTAAAAAGACCTACGAGCAGTACTTC.

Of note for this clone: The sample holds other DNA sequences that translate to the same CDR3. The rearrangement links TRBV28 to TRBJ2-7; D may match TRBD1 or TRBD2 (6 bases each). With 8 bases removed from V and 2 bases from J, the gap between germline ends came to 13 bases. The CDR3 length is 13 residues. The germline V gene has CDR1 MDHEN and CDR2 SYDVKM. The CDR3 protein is CASSNRGPYEQYF. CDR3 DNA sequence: TGTGCCAGCTCGAACCGGGGGCCCTACGAGCAGTACTTC.

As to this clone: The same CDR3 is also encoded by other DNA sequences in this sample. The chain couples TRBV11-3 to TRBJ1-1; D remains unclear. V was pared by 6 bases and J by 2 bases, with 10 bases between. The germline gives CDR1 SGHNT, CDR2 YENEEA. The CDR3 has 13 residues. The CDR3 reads CASSAQENTEAFF. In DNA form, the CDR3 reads TGTGCCAGCAGTGCGCAGGAAAACACTGAAGCTTTCTTT.

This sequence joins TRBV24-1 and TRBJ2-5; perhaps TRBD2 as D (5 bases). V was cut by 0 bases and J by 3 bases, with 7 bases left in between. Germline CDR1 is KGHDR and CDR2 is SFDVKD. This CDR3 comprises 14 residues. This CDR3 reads CATSDLYGEETQYF. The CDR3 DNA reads TGTGCCACCAGTGATTTGTACGGGGAAGAGACCCAGTACTTC.

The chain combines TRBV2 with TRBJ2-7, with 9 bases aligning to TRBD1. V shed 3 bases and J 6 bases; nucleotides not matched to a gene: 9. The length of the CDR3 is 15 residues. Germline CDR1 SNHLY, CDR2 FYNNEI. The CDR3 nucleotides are TGTGCCAGCAGTGAGCCGGGACAGGGTTCTCCCGAGCAGTACTTC. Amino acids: CASSEPGQGSPEQYF.

The CDR3 nucleotides are TGTGCCAGCAGCTCGGGACAGACTAGCGGGGGGAGGTACAAAGATGAGCAGTTCTTC. It yields the protein CASSSGQTSGGRYKDEQFF. The chain links TRBV11-2 to TRBJ2-1, with TRBD2 identical over 13 bases. CDR1 is SGHAT, CDR2 FQNNGV, per germline. Losses at the gene ends were 4 bases for V and 8 bases for J; bases not matched to a gene: 17. CDR3 size: 19 residues.

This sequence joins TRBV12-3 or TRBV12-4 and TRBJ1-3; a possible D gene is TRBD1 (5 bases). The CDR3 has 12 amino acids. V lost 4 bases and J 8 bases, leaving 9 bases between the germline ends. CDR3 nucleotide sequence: TGTGCCAGCAGTTCTGGGGCTGACACCATATATTTT. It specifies CASSSGADTIYF.